This entry lists 9 T cell receptor beta chains sequenced from one sample in a study of cytomegalovirus exposure and HLA in healthy donors (dated by TCRdb to the late 2010s). The method behind the library was the immunoSEQ multiplex PCR assay. A mixture of 60 forward primers for TCR Vbeta segments and 13 reverse primers for TCR Jbeta segments was used in the multiplex PCR. Drawn from immuneACCESS, this table holds only the in-frame rearrangements with V and J called that TCRdb kept. Clones are partly lost; checked studies trace under half to an unresolved V gene and leave the rest unexplained. The sample data list about 120,000 clones, and 77% of these were observed just once. Together, the top ten hold approximately 9.9% of the sample. Sequencing input: PBMCs. The source of these receptors is a middle-aged man in good health and CMV-seropositive.

This rearrangement joins TRBV7-2 to TRBJ1-4; tentative D call: TRBD1 (6 bases). From germline, CDR1 is SGHTA and CDR2 FQGNSA. This CDR3 is built from 14 residues. The V gene lost 6 bases and the J gene lost 8 bases, with 16 bases spanning the gap. The CDR3 DNA is TGTGCCAGCAGGACCGGGGGGCTGGGAGAAAAACTGTTTTTT. Translated: CASRTGGLGEKLFF. Using reference TRBV7-2 and TRBJ1-4 for the parts outside the CDR3, the full variable domain is GAGVSQSPSNKVTEKGKDVELRCDPISGHTALYWYRQSLGQGLEFLIYFQGNSAPDKSGLPSDRFSAERTGGSVSTLTIQRTQQEDSAVYLCASRTGGLGEKLFFGSGTQLSVL.

The chain couples TRBV5-4 to TRBJ1-4, with 8 positions matching TRBD1. Germline values: CDR1 SGHNT, CDR2 YYREEE (reference sequence). The CDR3 spans 14 residues. J gave up 8 bases and V 2 bases, and 5 bases lay outside the gene matches. In DNA, the CDR3 is TGTGCCAGCAGCTTTGACAGGGGACAAGAAAAACTGTTTTTT. As protein: CASSFDRGQEKLFF.

The chain joins TRBV7-9 to TRBJ1-3, with a tentative D call TRBD1 (5 bases). This CDR3 is 18 amino acids long. The germline CDR1 and CDR2 sequences are SEHNR and FQNEAQ (reference sequence). Trimming took off 1 base at V and 0 bases at J, with 16 bases between the two ends. Here the CDR3 reads CASSLESFGGPSGNTIYF. The CDR3 coding sequence is TGTGCCAGCAGCTTAGAAAGTTTCGGGGGACCCTCTGGAAACACCATATATTTT.

The chain combines TRBV6-1 with TRBJ1-2; 10 nucleotides match TRBD1. CDR3 length: 15 amino acids. CDR1 is MNHNS and CDR2 is SASEGT in the germline V gene. Trimming at V came to 5 bases and at J to 7 bases, leaving 10 bases not matched to a gene. The CDR3 loop reads CASSMDRGGFAGYTF. The CDR3 DNA sequence: TGTGCCAGCAGTATGGACAGGGGGGGTTTTGCTGGCTACACCTTC.

This clone appeared a few times. This rearrangement joins TRBV28 to TRBJ2-2, with TRBD2 matching over 8 bases. CDR1 MDHEN and CDR2 SYDVKM come from the germline V gene. J lost 6 bases, V lost 0 bases, and 12 bases had no gene match. The CDR3 runs to 18 residues. CDR3 DNA: TGTGCCAGCAGTTTATGGCTGGCGGGGGGCCAGTCCTCCGGGGAGCTGTTTTTT. This sequence encodes CASSLWLAGGQSSGELFF. The variable domain in full, with the rest retrieved from reference TRBV28 and TRBJ2-2, is DVKVTQSSRYLVKRTGEKVFLECVQDMDHENMFWYRQDPGLGLRLIYFSYDVKMKEKGDIPEGYSVSREKKERFSLILESASTNQTSMYLCASSLWLAGGQSSGELFFGEGSRLTVL.

The rearrangement links TRBV7-9 to TRBJ1-2; no definite D call. CDR3 length: 13 amino acids. The V and J ends lost 1 base and 1 base respectively, with 4 bases between them. The V gene's germline CDR1 is SEHNR and CDR2 FQNEAQ (reference sequence). The CDR3 loop reads CASSLGVNYGYTF. The CDR3 DNA is TGTGCCAGCAGCTTAGGCGTTAACTATGGCTACACCTTC.

The gene calls are TRBV7-9 and TRBJ2-2, with TRBD1 matching 7 bases. CDR3 length: 16 amino acids. J gave up 0 bases and V 5 bases, and 6 bases lay outside the gene matches. Germline CDR1 reads SEHNR; CDR2 reads FQNEAQ (reference sequence). CDR3 DNA sequence: TGTGCCAGCAGCCGCCCCGGACAGGCGAACACCGGGGAGCTGTTTTTT. It translates to CASSRPGQANTGELFF.

The chain joins TRBV30 to TRBJ2-5; TRBD1 matches at 9 bases. Judging by the DNA end, TRBJ2-7 fits better; the J call may be wrong. Germline V gene sequence: CDR1 GTSNPN, CDR2 SVGIG (reference sequence). This CDR3 region has 14 residues. CDR3 nucleotide sequence: TGTGCCTGGAGTCGGGGGACAGGGATCCACGAGCAGTACTTC. As protein: CAWSRGTGIHEQYF.

V and J are TRBV28 and TRBJ1-5; D unresolved. V shed 3 bases and J shed 5 bases, with 8 bases lying between them. Germline V gene data show CDR1 as MDHEN and CDR2 as SYDVKM. The CDR3 extends over 13 amino acids. CDR3 nucleotide sequence: TGTGCCAGCAGTTTGTCCAATGATCAGCCCCAGCATTTT. It yields the protein CASSLSNDQPQHF.